The clone carrying this T cell receptor beta chain was observed at least ten times. This sample stems from a study of regulatory T cells in long-lasting Graves disease. Construction of the TCR beta libraries employed iRepertoire HTBI primers in conjunction with Arm-PCR of CDR3 regions. TCRdb redid the calling of the multiplex PCR reads with MiXCR, one entry per CDR3 protein. The sample comprises some 330,000 distinct CDR3 sequences, 12% of which are singletons, and approximately 20% rests with the top ten. Specified time point: newly diagnosed GD, antithyroid drugs for less than 3 months. Isolated PBMC RNA provided the starting material for the TCR library. These records were also assigned to another study, of T cells in Graves' hyperthyroidism and ophthalmopathy. In that study: Expanded thyroid clonotypes (above 0.001) were mostly also found in blood.

The sample consisted of peripheral blood mononuclear cells (PBMCs), taken at new diagnosis, from a patient treated with antithyroid drugs. This clonotype was obtained from a young woman with Graves disease.

Written as DNA, the CDR3 is TGTGCCACTTTCGGGGCTAGGTCCCCTACGCAGTATTTT. Amino acids: CATFGARSPTQYF. This chain uses TRBV15 with TRBJ2-3; possibly TRBD1 or TRBD2 for D (5 bases each). V lost 9 bases to trimming and J lost 8 bases, with 18 bases between them. The CDR3 sequence is 13 residues long. The germline CDR1 and CDR2 sequences are LNHNV and YYDKDF (reference sequence).